What follows are 13 T cell receptor beta chains derived from one specimen sequenced in a study of blood T cell repertoires in COVID-19. Some clones are missing from TCRdb's copy, which holds only in-frame ones; the method was immunoSEQ multiplex PCR. The sample includes tens of thousands of clones, more than 75% of them seen just once. Specimen: peripheral blood. The origin of the receptors is a human donor in a cohort sampled during active COVID-19.

The chain combines TRBV7-9 with TRBJ1-2, with D hard to call. Germline V gene lookup returns CDR1 SEHNR and CDR2 FQNEAQ (reference sequence). Deletions cut 6 bases from V and 7 bases from J, with 12 bases between. CDR3 length equals 12 residues. The CDR3 region has the DNA TGTGCCAGCAGGGGCAGCTCAGGTGGCTACACCTTC. Translating gives CASRGSSGGYTF. Variable domain in full (rest from reference TRBV7-9 and TRBJ1-2): DTGVSQNPRHKITKRGQNVTFRCDPISEHNRLYWYRQTLGQGPEFLTYFQNEAQLEKSRLLSDRFSAERPKGSFSTLEIQRTEQGDSAMYLCASRGSSGGYTFGSGTRLTVV.

The V call is TRBV4-1, the J call TRBJ2-7; possible D gene TRBD1, 6 bases. This CDR3 is 15 amino acids long. The V and J ends lost 0 bases and 2 bases respectively, with 11 bases between them. The germline CDR1 and CDR2 sequences are MGHRA and YSYEKL. CDR3 sequence: CASSQELDSTYEQYF. The CDR3 region has the DNA TGCGCCAGCAGCCAAGAGCTGGACAGTACCTACGAGCAGTACTTC.

The V and J genes are TRBV11-2 and TRBJ2-5; D unclear. This CDR3 has 12 amino acids. Trimming removed 0 bases at V and 5 bases at J, with 4 bases between. The germline V gene encodes CDR1 SGHAT and CDR2 FQNNGV. The CDR3 loop is CASSLDRETQYF. Written as DNA, the CDR3 is TGTGCCAGCAGCTTAGATCGGGAGACCCAGTACTTC.

This clone was recorded only once. This chain uses TRBV3-1 (or the pseudogene TRBV3-2) with TRBJ1-2, with TRBD1 identical over 7 bases. J was trimmed by 6 bases and V by 7 bases; bases with no gene match: 11. This CDR3 region has 14 residues. Looked up from germline, CDR1 is LGHDT and CDR2 is YNNKEL (reference sequence). The CDR3 region has the DNA TGTGCCAGCAACACCTTAACAGGGGAGCATGGCTACACCTTC. This sequence encodes CASNTLTGEHGYTF.

The rearrangement joins TRBV18 to TRBJ2-2; 7 bases are shared with TRBD2. The V gene end was trimmed by 3 bases and the J gene end by 4 bases; junction bases not matched to a gene: 5. Germline CDR1 is KGHSH and CDR2 is LQKENI. There are 15 residues in the CDR3. This CDR3 reads CASSPGSGATGELFF. In nucleotides, the CDR3 is TGTGCCAGCTCACCTGGGAGCGGGGCCACCGGGGAGCTGTTTTTT.

The chain uses TRBV7-8 and TRBJ2-1; 10 positions match TRBD2. The length of the CDR3 is 15 residues. Germline assignment: CDR1 SGHVS and CDR2 FQNEAQ. The V and J ends lost 3 bases and 4 bases, in that order; junction bases with no gene match: 3. The DNA for the CDR3 is TGTGCCAGCAGCTTCTGGACTAGCGGATACAATGAGCAGTTCTTC. Protein product: CASSFWTSGYNEQFF.

The sample holds a few counts of this clone. The chain uses TRBV11-2 and TRBJ2-7; D may be TRBD1 (5 bases). Germline CDR1 is SGHAT and CDR2 is FQNNGV. Trimming took off 5 bases at V and 3 bases at J, with 11 bases between the two ends. The CDR3 extends over 13 amino acids. CDR3 coding DNA: TGTGCCAGCAGCCTGGGGCTGGGCTACGAGCAGTACTTC. Translation gives CASSLGLGYEQYF.

The CDR3 region is CASSLARTASREKLFF. Here the CDR3 DNA reads TGTGCCAGCAGTTTAGCCCGGACAGCTAGCAGAGAAAAACTGTTTTTT. The chain employs TRBV28 and TRBJ1-4, with D possibly being TRBD1 (6 bases). Trimming stripped 2 bases from V and 8 bases from J, with 18 bases between. This CDR3 has 16 amino acids. Germline V gives CDR1 MDHEN, CDR2 SYDVKM.

This clone was recorded a few times. The gene calls are TRBV2 and TRBJ2-7; 7 positions agree with TRBD1. Germline CDR1 and CDR2: SNHLY and FYNNEI. CDR3 length: 14 amino acids. V lost 7 bases, J lost 0 bases, and 6 bases stayed unmatched. The CDR3 loop reads CASTQTGSSYEQYF. The DNA for the CDR3 is TGTGCCAGCACCCAGACAGGGAGCTCCTACGAGCAGTACTTC. The full variable domain, in which reference TRBV2 and TRBJ2-7 provide the parts outside the CDR3, is EPEVTQTPSHQVTQMGQEVILRCVPISNHLYFYWYRQILGQKVEFLVSFYNNEISEKSEIFDDQFSVERPDGSNFTLKIRSTKLEDSAMYFCASTQTGSSYEQYFGPGTRLTVT.

The chain carries TRBV5-1 and TRBJ2-3; TRBD2 aligns across 9 bases. J was trimmed by 1 base and V by 4 bases; bases with no gene match: 4. The germline V gene encodes CDR1 SGHRS and CDR2 YFSETQ. CDR3 length equals 15 residues. DNA of the CDR3: TGCGCCAGCAGCCGTGAGCGGGGGGGCACAGATACGCAGTATTTT. Its translation is CASSRERGGTDTQYF.

The CDR3 sequence is CASSPGDTEAFF. As DNA, the CDR3 is TGTGCCAGCAGCCCCGGGGACACTGAAGCTTTCTTT. This chain connects TRBV6-6 to TRBJ1-1; no reliable D call. V was clipped by 6 bases and J by 3 bases, with 8 bases between them. Germline lookup yields CDR1 MNHNY and CDR2 SVGAGI (reference sequence). The CDR3 is made up of 12 amino acids.

The chain carries TRBV18 and TRBJ2-5, with 10 bases matching TRBD1. The junction had 10 bases not matched to a gene; V was cut back by 2 bases and J by 4 bases. The CDR3 loop spans 17 amino acids. CDR1 and CDR2 from the germline V gene are KGHSH and LQKENI. The CDR3 DNA reads as TGTGCCAGCTCACCAAGTACCGGGACAGGGGCTCGAGAGACCCAGTACTTC. Translated, it gives CASSPSTGTGARETQYF.

This chain uses TRBV7-2 with TRBJ1-2, with TRBD1 matching over 7 bases. CDR1 SGHTA and CDR2 FQGNSA come from the germline V gene. CDR3 size: 15 residues. V was pared by 5 bases and J by 8 bases, with 14 bases of the junction left unmatched. CDR3 DNA: TGTGCCAGCAGCCTCCGGGGACAGCGCACGAGGGGCTACACCTTC. Its protein is CASSLRGQRTRGYTF. The full variable domain, in which reference TRBV7-2 and TRBJ1-2 provide the parts outside the CDR3, is GAGVSQSPSNKVTEKGKDVELRCDPISGHTALYWYRQSLGQGLEFLIYFQGNSAPDKSGLPSDRFSAERTGGSVSTLTIQRTQQEDSAVYLCASSLRGQRTRGYTFGSGTRLTVV.